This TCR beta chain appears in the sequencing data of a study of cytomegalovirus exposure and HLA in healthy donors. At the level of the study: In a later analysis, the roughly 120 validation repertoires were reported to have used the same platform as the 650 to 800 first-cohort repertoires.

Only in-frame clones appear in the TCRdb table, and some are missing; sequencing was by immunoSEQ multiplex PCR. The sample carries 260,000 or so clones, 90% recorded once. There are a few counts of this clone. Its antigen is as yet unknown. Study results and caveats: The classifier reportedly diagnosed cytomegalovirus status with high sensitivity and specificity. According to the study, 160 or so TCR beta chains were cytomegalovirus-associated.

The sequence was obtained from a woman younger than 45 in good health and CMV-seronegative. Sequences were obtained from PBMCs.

The CDR3 DNA sequence: TGTGCCAGCAGTTTTGGTAGGAATCAGCCCCAGCATTTT. As protein: CASSFGRNQPQHF. The J gene is TRBJ1-5, the V gene TRBV28; D unclear. With 3 bases removed from V and 4 bases from J, the gap between germline ends came to 7 bases. Germline V CDR1 and CDR2: MDHEN, SYDVKM. This CDR3 is built from 13 residues.